This T cell receptor beta chain was captured in a study of identical twins. Study-wide findings and caveats: Abundant cord blood beta clonotypes carried fewer insertions; memory repertoires showed none.

Germline CDR1 reads DFQATT; CDR2 reads SNEGSKA (reference sequence). This CDR3 region has 12 residues. V lost 6 bases, J lost 0 bases, and 6 bases lay in between. TCRdb recomputed calls from the 5' RACE reads with MiXCR, one row per CDR3 protein. The sample lists over 500,000 distinct CDR3 sequences, approximately 22% occurring once. This clonotype was counted between two and nine times. Its cognate antigen is unknown. These data were also filed under a second study, of T cells expressing NK-cell markers.

The chain uses TRBV20-1 and TRBJ2-1; D is ambiguous. Sample: CD4+ T cells sorted from blood. The TCR originated in a woman aged 18-29 years in good health. The CDR3 region has the DNA TGCAGTGCGGATTTCTCCTACAATGAGCAGTTCTTC. Translating it yields CSADFSYNEQFF.